This T cell receptor beta chain was captured by sequencing in a study of cytotoxic CD8 clonotypes in ibrutinib-treated CLL. For the study at large: Patients gave response samples after a median around eleven months of treatment, range 6 to 36.

For TCR beta libraries, about 2 micrograms of genomic DNA were obtained from cryopreserved PBMCs. Concerning this clone: Antigen: not known.

Germline V gene sequence: CDR1 SGHRS, CDR2 YFSETQ. The CDR3 totals 16 residues. V lost 0 bases and J 2 bases, leaving 13 bases between the germline ends. Libraries were prepared by immunoSEQ multiplex PCR; TCRdb keeps only in-frame clonotypes and omits some of them. The sample contains approximately 100,000 clones, approximately 82% of which appear only once. Study-level findings and limits: The study found baseline clonality above age-matched healthy donors, tracking circulating CD8+ T-cell counts.

The sample here was PBMCs, taken after 12 months of ibrutinib treatment. The sequence was obtained from a human donor with chronic lymphocytic leukemia. The chain has TRBV5-1 and TRBJ2-3; no firm D call. The CDR3 region has the DNA TGCGCCAGCAGCTTGGATGCCCCCCCGTCCACAGATACGCAGTATTTT. Its translation is CASSLDAPPSTDTQYF.